The next 8 T cell receptor beta chains were all read from a single sample in a study of T cell responses to AZD1222 COVID-19 vaccine. Profiling relied on immunoSEQ multiplex PCR, and the TCRdb table lists in-frame clones only, not all of them. The data contain 50,000 or so clones, 89% of them singletons. The input for sequencing was peripheral blood, taken 28 days after the second AZD1222 dose. All receptors come from an adult who received the AZD1222 COVID-19 vaccine.

The DNA for the CDR3 is TGTGCCAGTAGTATAATGAGTTCGACTGAAGCTTTCTTT. Its translation: CASSIMSSTEAFF. V usage is TRBV19 and J usage is TRBJ1-1, with no clear D. Germline values: CDR1 LNHDA, CDR2 SQIVND (reference sequence). V lost 2 bases to trimming and J lost 5 bases, with 9 bases between them. The CDR3 is made up of 13 amino acids.

This CDR3 is CASSETAGAQSGANVLTF. The DNA for the CDR3 is TGCGCCAGCAGTGAGACAGCGGGAGCACAGTCTGGGGCCAACGTCCTGACTTTC. The chain has TRBV10-2 and TRBJ2-6, with TRBD2 matching 8 bases. The CDR3 has 18 amino acids. V was clipped by 2 bases and J by 1 base; unmatched bases: 7. Germline V gives CDR1 WSHSY, CDR2 SAAADI.

The genes are TRBV3-1 (or the pseudogene TRBV3-2) and TRBJ2-5, with a weak D call TRBD1 (6 bases). The CDR3 covers 12 residues. Trimming left V 4 bases short and J 5 bases short, with 8 bases between. Germline V lookup: CDR1 LGHDT, CDR2 YNNKEL (reference sequence). The CDR3 here is CASSRQGETQYF. CDR3 nucleotides: TGTGCCAGCAGCCGTCAGGGGGAGACCCAGTACTTC.

The genes are TRBV5-4 and TRBJ2-7; D perhaps matches TRBD1 (6 bases). Trimming removed 4 bases at V and 4 bases at J, with 12 bases between. CDR3 size: 13 residues. Germline assignment: CDR1 SGHNT and CDR2 YYREEE (reference sequence). The CDR3 bases are TGTGCCAGCAGCCGGGACATGGAATACGAGCAGTACTTC. It is translated as CASSRDMEYEQYF.

The chain uses TRBV2 and TRBJ2-1; D might be TRBD2 (5 bases). V was cut by 1 base and J by 4 bases, with 11 bases left in between. The CDR3 runs to 15 residues. Germline V gene lookup returns CDR1 SNHLY and CDR2 FYNNEI. CDR3 in amino acids: CASSEEPLAYNEQFF. The CDR3 DNA reads as TGTGCCAGCAGTGAAGAACCCCTAGCTTACAATGAGCAGTTCTTC.

This chain joins TRBV4-2 and TRBJ2-7, with TRBD1 as a possible D gene (6 bases). Per germline, CDR1 LGHNA and CDR2 YNFKEQ. There are 16 residues in the CDR3. V shed 0 bases and J shed 4 bases, with 16 bases lying between them. This chain's CDR3 is CASSQDYTGSVYEQYF. The CDR3 coding sequence is TGTGCCAGCAGCCAAGATTACACAGGGAGTGTATACGAGCAGTACTTC.

Concerning this clone itself: The junction does not match germline at one end; this may be a read error. The chain employs TRBV7-9 and TRBJ2-2; D is unclear. Per germline, CDR1 SEHNR and CDR2 FQNEAQ (reference sequence). This CDR3 contains 14 residues. The CDR3 nucleotides are TGTGCCAGCAGCTTAGCGGGGAACACTGGGGAGCTGTTTTTT. Its translation is CASSLAGNTGELFF.

The CDR3 DNA is TGCGCCAGCAGCTTACAGGGTAGAAACGGCTACACCTTC. Translation: CASSLQGRNGYTF. The chain recombines TRBV5-1 with TRBJ1-2, with D perhaps matching TRBD1 (6 bases). Trimming took 2 bases from V and 8 from J, leaving 13 bases between them. The germline gives CDR1 SGHRS, CDR2 YFSETQ. This CDR3 region has 13 residues. Complete variable domain (other parts from reference TRBV5-1 and TRBJ1-2): KAGVTQTPRYLIKTRGQQVTLSCSPISGHRSVSWYQQTPGQGLQFLFEYFSETQRNKGNFPGRFSGRQFSNSRSEMNVSTLELGDSALYLCASSLQGRNGYTFGSGTRLTVV.